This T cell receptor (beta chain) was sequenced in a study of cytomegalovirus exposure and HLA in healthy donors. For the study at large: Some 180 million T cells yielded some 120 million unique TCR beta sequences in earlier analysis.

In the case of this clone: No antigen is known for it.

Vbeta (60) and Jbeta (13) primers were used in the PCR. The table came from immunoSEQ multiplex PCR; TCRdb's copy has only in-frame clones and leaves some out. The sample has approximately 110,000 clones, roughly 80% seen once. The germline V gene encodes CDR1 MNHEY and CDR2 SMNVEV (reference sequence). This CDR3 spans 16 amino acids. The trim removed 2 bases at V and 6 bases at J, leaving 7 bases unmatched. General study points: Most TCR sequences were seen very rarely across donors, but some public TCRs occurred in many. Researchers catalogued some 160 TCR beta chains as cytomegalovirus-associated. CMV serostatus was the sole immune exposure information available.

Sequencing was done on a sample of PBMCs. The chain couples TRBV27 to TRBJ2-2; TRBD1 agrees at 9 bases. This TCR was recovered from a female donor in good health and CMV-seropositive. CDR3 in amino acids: CASSLKVTGGSGELFF. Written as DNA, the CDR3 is TGTGCCAGCAGTTTAAAAGTGACAGGGGGATCCGGGGAGCTGTTTTTT.